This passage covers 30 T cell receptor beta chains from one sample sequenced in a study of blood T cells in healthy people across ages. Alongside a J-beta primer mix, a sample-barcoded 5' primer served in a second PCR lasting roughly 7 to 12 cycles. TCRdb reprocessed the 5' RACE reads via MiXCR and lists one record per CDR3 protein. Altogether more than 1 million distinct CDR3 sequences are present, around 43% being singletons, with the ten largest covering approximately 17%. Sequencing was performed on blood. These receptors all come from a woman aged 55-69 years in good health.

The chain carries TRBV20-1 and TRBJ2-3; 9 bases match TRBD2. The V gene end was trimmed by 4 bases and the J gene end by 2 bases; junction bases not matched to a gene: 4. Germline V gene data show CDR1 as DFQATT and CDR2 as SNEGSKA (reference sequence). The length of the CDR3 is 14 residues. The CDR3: CSATLAGDTDTQYF. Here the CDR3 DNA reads TGCAGTGCTACCTTAGCGGGAGACACAGATACGCAGTATTTT.

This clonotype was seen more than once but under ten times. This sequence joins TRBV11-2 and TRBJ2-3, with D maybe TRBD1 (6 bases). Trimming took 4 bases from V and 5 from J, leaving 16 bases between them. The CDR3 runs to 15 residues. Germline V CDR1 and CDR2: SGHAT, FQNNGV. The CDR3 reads CASSSNRVFGDTQYF. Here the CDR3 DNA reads TGTGCCAGCAGCTCAAACAGGGTGTTTGGAGATACGCAGTATTTT.

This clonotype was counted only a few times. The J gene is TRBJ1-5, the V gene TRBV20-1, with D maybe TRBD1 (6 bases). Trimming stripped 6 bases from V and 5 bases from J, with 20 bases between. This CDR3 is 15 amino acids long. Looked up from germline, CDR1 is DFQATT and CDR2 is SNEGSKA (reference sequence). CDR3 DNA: TGCAGTGCGGAGTACCAGGGGAACCCTGATCAGCCCCAGCATTTT. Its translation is CSAEYQGNPDQPQHF.

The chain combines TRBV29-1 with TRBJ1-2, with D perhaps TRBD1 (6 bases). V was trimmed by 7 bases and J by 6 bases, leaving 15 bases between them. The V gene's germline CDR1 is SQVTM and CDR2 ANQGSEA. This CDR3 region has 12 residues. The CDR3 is CSADRSGNGYTF. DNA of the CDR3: TGCAGCGCCGACAGGTCCGGCAATGGCTACACCTTC.

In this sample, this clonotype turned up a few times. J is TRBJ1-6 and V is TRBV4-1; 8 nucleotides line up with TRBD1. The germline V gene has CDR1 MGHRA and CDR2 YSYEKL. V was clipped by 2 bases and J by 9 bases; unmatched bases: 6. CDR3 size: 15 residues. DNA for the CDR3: TGCGCCAGCAGCCAACTTACCGGGACAGGTTCACCCCTCCACTTT. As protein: CASSQLTGTGSPLHF.

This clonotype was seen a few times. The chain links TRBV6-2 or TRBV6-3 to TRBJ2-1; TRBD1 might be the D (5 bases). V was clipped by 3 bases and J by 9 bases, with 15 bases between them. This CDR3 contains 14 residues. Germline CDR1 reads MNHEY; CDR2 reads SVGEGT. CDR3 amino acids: CASSYTSRVGEQFF. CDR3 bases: TGTGCCAGCAGTTATACAAGCAGGGTCGGTGAGCAGTTCTTC.

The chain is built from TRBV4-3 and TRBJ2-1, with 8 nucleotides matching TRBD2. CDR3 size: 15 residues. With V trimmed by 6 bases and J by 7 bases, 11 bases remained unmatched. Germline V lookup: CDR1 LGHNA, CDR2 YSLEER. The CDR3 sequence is CASSSSGSWNNEQFF. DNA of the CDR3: TGCGCCAGCAGTTCCAGCGGGAGTTGGAATAATGAGCAGTTCTTC.

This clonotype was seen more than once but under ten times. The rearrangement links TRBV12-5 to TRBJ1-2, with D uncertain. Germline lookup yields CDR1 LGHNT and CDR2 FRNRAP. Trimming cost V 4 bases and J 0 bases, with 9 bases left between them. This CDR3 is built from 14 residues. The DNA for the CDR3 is TGTGCTAGTGGTTACCCGCCAGCTAACTATGGCTACACCTTC. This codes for CASGYPPANYGYTF.

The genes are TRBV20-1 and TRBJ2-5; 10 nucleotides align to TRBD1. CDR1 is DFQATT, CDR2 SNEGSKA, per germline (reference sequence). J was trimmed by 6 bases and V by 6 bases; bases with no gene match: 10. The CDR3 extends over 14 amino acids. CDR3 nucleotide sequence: TGCAGTGCGGAGCGACAGGGGGCGAGGAAGACCCAGTACTTC. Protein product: CSAERQGARKTQYF.

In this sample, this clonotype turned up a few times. The CDR3 reads CASSPYGTSGNYEQFF. The CDR3 DNA follows: TGTGCCAGCAGCCCGTACGGGACTAGCGGTAACTATGAGCAGTTCTTC. This rearrangement joins TRBV9 to TRBJ2-1; 11 nucleotides align to TRBD2. The CDR3 extends over 16 amino acids. The ends lost 4 bases at V and 8 bases at J; junction bases unmatched: 11. Germline CDR1 is SGDLS and CDR2 is YYNGEE.

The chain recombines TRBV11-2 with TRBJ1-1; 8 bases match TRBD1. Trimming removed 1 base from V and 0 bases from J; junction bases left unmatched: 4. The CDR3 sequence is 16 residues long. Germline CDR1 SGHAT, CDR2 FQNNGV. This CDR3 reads CASSLGPDRVNTEAFF. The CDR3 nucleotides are TGTGCCAGCAGCTTAGGCCCGGACAGGGTGAACACTGAAGCTTTCTTT.

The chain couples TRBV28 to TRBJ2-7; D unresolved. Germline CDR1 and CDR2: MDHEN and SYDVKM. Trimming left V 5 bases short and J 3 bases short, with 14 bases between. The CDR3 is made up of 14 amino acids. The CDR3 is CASSLAAAGYEQYF. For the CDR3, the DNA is TGTGCCAGCAGTCTTGCGGCAGCAGGCTACGAGCAGTACTTC.

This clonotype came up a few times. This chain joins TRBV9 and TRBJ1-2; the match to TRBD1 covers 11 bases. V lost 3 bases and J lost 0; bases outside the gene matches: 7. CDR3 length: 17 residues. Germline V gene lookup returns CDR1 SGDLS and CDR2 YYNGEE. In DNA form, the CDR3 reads TGTGCCAGCAGCGATACTCAGGGACAGGGGGCTAACTATGGCTACACCTTC. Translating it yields CASSDTQGQGANYGYTF.

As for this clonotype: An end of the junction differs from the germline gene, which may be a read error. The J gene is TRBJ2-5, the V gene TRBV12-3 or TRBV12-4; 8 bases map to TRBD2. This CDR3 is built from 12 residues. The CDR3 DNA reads TGTGCCAGCGCGGGGGGCGTTGAGACCCCGTACTTC. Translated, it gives CASAGGVETPYF.

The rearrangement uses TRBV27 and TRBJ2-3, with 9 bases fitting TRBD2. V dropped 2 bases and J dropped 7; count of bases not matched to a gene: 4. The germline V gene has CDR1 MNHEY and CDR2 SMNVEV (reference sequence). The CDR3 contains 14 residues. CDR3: CASSLGSGRHTQYF. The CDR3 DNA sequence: TGTGCCAGCAGTTTAGGTAGCGGGAGACATACGCAGTATTTT.

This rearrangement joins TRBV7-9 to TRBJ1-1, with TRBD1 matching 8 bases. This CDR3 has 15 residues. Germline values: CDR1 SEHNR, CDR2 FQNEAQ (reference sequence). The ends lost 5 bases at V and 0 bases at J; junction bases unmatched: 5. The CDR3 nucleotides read TGTGCCAGCAGCCACTCGGACAGGGTGAACACTGAAGCTTTCTTT. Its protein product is CASSHSDRVNTEAFF.

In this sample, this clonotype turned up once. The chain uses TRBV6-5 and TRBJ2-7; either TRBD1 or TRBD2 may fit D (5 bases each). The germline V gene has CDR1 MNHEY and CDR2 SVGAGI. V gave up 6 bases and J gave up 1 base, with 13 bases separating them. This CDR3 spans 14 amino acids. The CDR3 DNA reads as TGTGCCAGCAGCGGGACGGGCATATCCTACGAGCAGTACTTC. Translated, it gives CASSGTGISYEQYF.

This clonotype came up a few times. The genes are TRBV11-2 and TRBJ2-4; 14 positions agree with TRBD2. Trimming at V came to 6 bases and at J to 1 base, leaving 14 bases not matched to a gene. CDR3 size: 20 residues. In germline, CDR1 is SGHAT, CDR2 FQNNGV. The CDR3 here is CASSQGGLAGAEGAKNIQYF. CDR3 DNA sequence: TGTGCCAGCAGTCAAGGGGGACTAGCGGGAGCTGAGGGTGCCAAAAACATTCAGTACTTC.

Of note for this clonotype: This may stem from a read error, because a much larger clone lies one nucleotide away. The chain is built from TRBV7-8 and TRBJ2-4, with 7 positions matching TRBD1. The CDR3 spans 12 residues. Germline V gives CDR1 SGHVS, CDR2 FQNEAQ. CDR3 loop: CASSLQGNIRYF. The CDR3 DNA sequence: TGTGCCAGCAGCCTACAGGGGAACATTCGGTACTTC. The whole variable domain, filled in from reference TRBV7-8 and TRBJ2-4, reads GAGVSQSPRYKVAKRGQDVALRCDPISGHVSLFWYQQALGQGPEFLTYFQNEAQLDKSGLPSDRFFAERPEGSVSTLKIQRTQQEDSAVYLCASSLQGNIRYFGAGTRLSVL.

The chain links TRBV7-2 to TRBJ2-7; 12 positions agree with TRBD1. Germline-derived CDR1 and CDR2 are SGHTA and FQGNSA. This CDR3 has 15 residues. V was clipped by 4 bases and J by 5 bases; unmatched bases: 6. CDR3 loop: CASSSRGQGANEQYF. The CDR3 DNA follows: TGTGCCAGCAGCTCGAGGGGACAGGGGGCGAACGAGCAGTACTTC.

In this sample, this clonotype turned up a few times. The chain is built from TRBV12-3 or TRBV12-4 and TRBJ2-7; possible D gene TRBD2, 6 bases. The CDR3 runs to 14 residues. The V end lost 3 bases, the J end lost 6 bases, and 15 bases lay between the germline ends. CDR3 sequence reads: CASSLEGLGVEQYF. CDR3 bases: TGTGCCAGCAGTTTGGAGGGGCTTGGGGTCGAGCAGTACTTC.

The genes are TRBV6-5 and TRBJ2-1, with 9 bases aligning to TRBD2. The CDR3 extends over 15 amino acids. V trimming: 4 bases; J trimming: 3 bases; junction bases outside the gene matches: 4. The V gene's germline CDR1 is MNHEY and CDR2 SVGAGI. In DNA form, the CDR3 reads TGTGCCAGCAGTTTCCTAGCGGGGATCTACAATGAGCAGTTCTTC. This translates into CASSFLAGIYNEQFF.

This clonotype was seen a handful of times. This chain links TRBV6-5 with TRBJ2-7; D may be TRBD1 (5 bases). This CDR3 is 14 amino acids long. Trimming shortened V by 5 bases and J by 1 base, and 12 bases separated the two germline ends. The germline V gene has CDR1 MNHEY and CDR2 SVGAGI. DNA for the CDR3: TGTGCCAGCAGTCACCCAGGGTTATCCTACGAGCAGTACTTC. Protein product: CASSHPGLSYEQYF.

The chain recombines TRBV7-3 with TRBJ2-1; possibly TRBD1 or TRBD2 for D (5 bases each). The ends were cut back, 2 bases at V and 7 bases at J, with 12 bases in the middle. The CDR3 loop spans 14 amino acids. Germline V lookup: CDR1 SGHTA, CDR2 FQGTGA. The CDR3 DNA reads TGTGCCAGCAGCTTATGGGACGAGGGGAATGAGCAGTTCTTC. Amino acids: CASSLWDEGNEQFF.

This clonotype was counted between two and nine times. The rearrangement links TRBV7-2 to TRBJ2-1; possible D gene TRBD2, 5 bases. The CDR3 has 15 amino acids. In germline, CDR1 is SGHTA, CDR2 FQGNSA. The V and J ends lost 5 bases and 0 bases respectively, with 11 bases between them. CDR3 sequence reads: CASSTSGASYNEQFF. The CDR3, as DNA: TGTGCCAGCAGCACCAGCGGAGCCTCCTACAATGAGCAGTTCTTC.

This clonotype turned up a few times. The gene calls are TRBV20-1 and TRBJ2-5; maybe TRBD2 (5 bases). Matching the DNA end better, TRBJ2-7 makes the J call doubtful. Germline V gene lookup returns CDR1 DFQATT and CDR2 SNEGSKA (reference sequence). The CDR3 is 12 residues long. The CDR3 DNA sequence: TGCAGTGCTTCGGACGGGACCTACGAGCAGTACTTC. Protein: CSASDGTYEQYF.

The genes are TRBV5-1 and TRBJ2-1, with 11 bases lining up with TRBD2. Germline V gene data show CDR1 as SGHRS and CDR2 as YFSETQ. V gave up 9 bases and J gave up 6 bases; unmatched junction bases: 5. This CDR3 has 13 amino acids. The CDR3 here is CATSTSGANEQFF. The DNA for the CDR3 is TGCGCCACGTCGACTAGCGGGGCCAATGAGCAGTTCTTC. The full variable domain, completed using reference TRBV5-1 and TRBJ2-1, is KAGVTQTPRYLIKTRGQQVTLSCSPISGHRSVSWYQQTPGQGLQFLFEYFSETQRNKGNFPGRFSGRQFSNSRSEMNVSTLELGDSALYLCATSTSGANEQFFGPGTRLTVL.

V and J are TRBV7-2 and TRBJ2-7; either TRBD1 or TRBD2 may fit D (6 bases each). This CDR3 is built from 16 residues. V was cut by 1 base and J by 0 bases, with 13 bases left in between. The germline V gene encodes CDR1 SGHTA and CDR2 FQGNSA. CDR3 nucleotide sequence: TGTGCCAGCAGCTTAGTAGGCGGGACAAGCTCCTACGAGCAGTACTTC. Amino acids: CASSLVGGTSSYEQYF.

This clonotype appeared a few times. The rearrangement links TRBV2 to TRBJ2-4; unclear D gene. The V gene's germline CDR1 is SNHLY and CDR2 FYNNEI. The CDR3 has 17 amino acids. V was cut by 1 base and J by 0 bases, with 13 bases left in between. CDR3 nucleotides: TGTGCCAGCAGTGAAGAGTGGAAGGGCAAAGCCAAAAACATTCAGTACTTC. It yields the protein CASSEEWKGKAKNIQYF. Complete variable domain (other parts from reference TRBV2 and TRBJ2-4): EPEVTQTPSHQVTQMGQEVILRCVPISNHLYFYWYRQILGQKVEFLVSFYNNEISEKSEIFDDQFSVERPDGSNFTLKIRSTKLEDSAMYFCASSEEWKGKAKNIQYFGAGTRLSVL.

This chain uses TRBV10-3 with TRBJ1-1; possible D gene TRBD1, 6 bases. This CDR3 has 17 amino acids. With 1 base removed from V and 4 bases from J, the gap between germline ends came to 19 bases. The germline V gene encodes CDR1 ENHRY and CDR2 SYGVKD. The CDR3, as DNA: TGTGCCATCAGTGAGTGGGGACAAGGAAACCGGGGCACTGAAGCTTTCTTT. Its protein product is CAISEWGQGNRGTEAFF.